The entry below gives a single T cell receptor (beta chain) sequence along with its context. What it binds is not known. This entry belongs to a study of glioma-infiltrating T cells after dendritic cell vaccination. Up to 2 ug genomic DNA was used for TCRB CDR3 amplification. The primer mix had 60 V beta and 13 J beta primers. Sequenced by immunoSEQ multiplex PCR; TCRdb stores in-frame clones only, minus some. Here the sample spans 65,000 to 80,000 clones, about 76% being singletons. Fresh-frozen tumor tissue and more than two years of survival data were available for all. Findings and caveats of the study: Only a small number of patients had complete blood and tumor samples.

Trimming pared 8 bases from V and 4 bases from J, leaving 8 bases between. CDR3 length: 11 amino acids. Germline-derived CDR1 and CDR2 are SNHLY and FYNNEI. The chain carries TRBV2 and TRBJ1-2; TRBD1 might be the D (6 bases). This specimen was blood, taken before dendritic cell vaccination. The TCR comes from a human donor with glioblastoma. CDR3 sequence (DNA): TGTGCCAGCGGACAGACCTATGGCTACACCTTC. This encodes CASGQTYGYTF.